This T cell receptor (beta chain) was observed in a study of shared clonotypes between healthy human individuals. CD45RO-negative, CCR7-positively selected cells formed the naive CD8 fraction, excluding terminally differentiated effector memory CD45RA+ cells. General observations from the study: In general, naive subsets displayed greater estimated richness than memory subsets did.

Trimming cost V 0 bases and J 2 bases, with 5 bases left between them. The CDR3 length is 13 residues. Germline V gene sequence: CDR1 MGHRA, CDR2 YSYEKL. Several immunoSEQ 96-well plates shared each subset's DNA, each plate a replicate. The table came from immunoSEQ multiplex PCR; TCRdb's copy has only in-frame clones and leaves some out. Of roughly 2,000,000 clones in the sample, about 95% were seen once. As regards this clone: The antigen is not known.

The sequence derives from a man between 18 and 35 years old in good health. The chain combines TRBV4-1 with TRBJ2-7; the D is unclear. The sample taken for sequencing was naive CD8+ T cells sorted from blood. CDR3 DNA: TGCGCCAGCAGCCAAGATTCGGCCTACGAGCAGTACTTC. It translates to CASSQDSAYEQYF.